This T cell receptor beta chain was sequenced for a study of cytomegalovirus exposure and HLA in healthy donors. CDR1 is SGHVS, CDR2 FNYEAQ, per germline. The CDR3 consists of 13 residues. Trimming took 5 bases from V and 5 from J, leaving 12 bases between them. Donors had nominal health at sampling but likely had unrecorded immune exposures. Primers for the PCR totalled 60 Vbeta and 13 Jbeta. The data were produced by immunoSEQ multiplex PCR, yet TCRdb's version contains in-frame clones alone and is incomplete. The repertoire holds approximately 170,000 clones, about 85% seen once, with 1% in the top ten. This clone came up a few times.

Material for sequencing was PBMCs. The rearrangement uses TRBV7-6 and TRBJ2-5, with D maybe TRBD1 (5 bases). This receptor was obtained from a boy younger than 10 in good health and CMV-seronegative. The CDR3 region is CASSRGGGETQYF. CDR3 nucleotides: TGTGCCAGCAGCAGGGGTGGTGGCGAGACCCAGTACTTC.